These 32 T cell receptor beta chains were sequenced from one sample in a study of beta chain features in type 1 diabetes (dated by TCRdb to the late 2010s). Their antigen targets remain unknown. Library creation used the immunoSEQ multiplex PCR assay. The entire isolated RNA was reverse transcribed using the High Capacity cDNA Reverse Transcription Kit, and thus expressed TCRB transcripts were sequenced. TCRdb provides this immuneACCESS table in a form limited to in-frame rearrangements. Some clones are lacking; in checked studies, under half of them reflect an unresolved V gene, and why the rest are absent is not known. In all, the sample holds roughly 220,000 clones, and roughly 16% of those were seen once. The biggest ten clones account for 0.08% to 0.095% of the sample. The investigation overall reported the following: A moderate but significant shortening of TCRB CDR3 length was observed in type 1 diabetes patients in all four CD4+ subsets.

The material sequenced was naive CD4+ T cells from blood. The sample's cell subset or site, from its label and the paper: true naive CD4+ T cells. These receptors were collected from a man aged 30 to 39 with type 1 diabetes.

This clone showed up just a few times. Other nucleotide sequences from this sample produce the same CDR3. The V and J genes are TRBV20-1 and TRBJ2-3; no clear D gene. Looked up from germline, CDR1 is DFQATT and CDR2 is SNEGSKA (reference sequence). The CDR3 length is 10 residues. Trimming cost V 4 bases and J 2 bases, with 1 base left between them. As DNA, the CDR3 is TGCAGTGCTAACACAGATACGCAGTATTTT. Residues: CSANTDTQYF.

This clone was seen only a few times. CDR3 amino acids: CASGLYPLGQGGGEQFF. In DNA, the CDR3 is TGTGCTAGTGGTTTGTACCCCCTGGGACAGGGGGGCGGTGAGCAGTTCTTC. The chain is built from TRBV12-5 and TRBJ2-1; 11 bases line up with TRBD1. V was clipped by 2 bases and J by 9 bases; unmatched bases: 12. This CDR3 is built from 17 residues. Germline V lookup: CDR1 LGHNT, CDR2 FRNRAP. The full variable domain, completed using reference TRBV12-5 and TRBJ2-1, is DARVTQTPRHKVTEMGQEVTMRCQPILGHNTVFWYRQTMMQGLELLAYFRNRAPLDDSGMPKDRFSAEMPDATLATLKIQPSEPRDSAVYFCASGLYPLGQGGGEQFFGPGTRLTVL.

In its sample, this clone was seen a few times. The chain recombines TRBV7-2 with TRBJ2-7, with no clear D. CDR3 length: 14 residues. Trimming removed 1 base at V and 0 bases at J, with 7 bases between. CDR1 SGHTA and CDR2 FQGNSA come from the germline V gene. This CDR3 reads CASSLGTNSYEQYF. For the CDR3, the DNA is TGTGCCAGCAGCTTAGGGACCAACTCCTACGAGCAGTACTTC.

The chain couples TRBV6-1 to TRBJ2-3, with a weak D call TRBD1 (6 bases). The length of the CDR3 is 12 residues. The ends were cut back, 7 bases at V and 5 bases at J, with 10 bases in the middle. Germline V gene sequence: CDR1 MNHNS, CDR2 SASEGT. The CDR3 DNA follows: TGTGCCAGCACTTGGGGGCAAGATACGCAGTATTTT. Translating gives CASTWGQDTQYF.

The table lists this clone with a few counts. This chain joins TRBV5-4 and TRBJ2-1, with 10 bases matching TRBD2. The CDR3 length is 16 residues. V trimming: 6 bases; J trimming: 4 bases; junction bases outside the gene matches: 10. Germline CDR1 SGHNT, CDR2 YYREEE (reference sequence). The CDR3 DNA follows: TGTGCCAGCAAATGGGCCCTAGCGGGAGTATACAATGAGCAGTTCTTC. Translating gives CASKWALAGVYNEQFF.

This clone turned up a few times. The chain is built from TRBV10-3 and TRBJ2-3, with 10 nucleotides matching TRBD2. V was clipped by 0 bases and J by 5 bases; unmatched bases: 5. The germline gives CDR1 ENHRY, CDR2 SYGVKD. The CDR3 runs 16 residues. CDR3 sequence (DNA): TGTGCCATCAGTGAGTCACTAGCGGGATCGGGAGATACGCAGTATTTT. It encodes CAISESLAGSGDTQYF.

A note on this clone: This same CDR3 is encoded by further DNA sequences in the sample. V is TRBV7-2 and J is TRBJ2-1; D gene unclear. Germline V gene sequence: CDR1 SGHTA, CDR2 FQGNSA. V lost 1 base and J lost 7, with 2 bases in between. The CDR3 is made up of 11 amino acids. In nucleotides, the CDR3 is TGTGCCAGCAGCTTAGTTAATGAGCAGTTCTTC. Translation gives CASSLVNEQFF.

This clone was observed a handful of times. The chain is built from TRBV29-1 and TRBJ2-7; tentatively, D is TRBD1 or TRBD2 (6 bases each). Germline V gene data show CDR1 as SQVTM and CDR2 as ANQGSEA. With 1 base removed from V and 4 bases from J, the gap between germline ends came to 14 bases. The CDR3 has 14 residues. The CDR3: CSVEAGGPRYEQYF. The DNA of the CDR3 is TGCAGCGTTGAAGCCGGGGGCCCCCGTTACGAGCAGTACTTC.

This clone was observed a handful of times. The genes are TRBV7-9 and TRBJ2-3, with 12 bases lining up with TRBD2. V was pared by 6 bases and J by 3 bases, with 4 bases of the junction left unmatched. CDR3 size: 15 residues. CDR1 is SEHNR, CDR2 FQNEAQ, per germline (reference sequence). In DNA, the CDR3 is TGTGCCAGCAGGAAGACTAGCGGGAGTACAGATACGCAGTATTTT. Translation gives CASRKTSGSTDTQYF. Complete variable domain (other parts from reference TRBV7-9 and TRBJ2-3): DTGVSQNPRHKITKRGQNVTFRCDPISEHNRLYWYRQTLGQGPEFLTYFQNEAQLEKSRLLSDRFSAERPKGSFSTLEIQRTEQGDSAMYLCASRKTSGSTDTQYFGPGTRLTVL.

This clone was found a few times. The rearrangement links TRBV7-2 to TRBJ2-7; D is unresolved. In germline, CDR1 is SGHTA, CDR2 FQGNSA. The CDR3 totals 12 residues. Trimming took 3 bases from V and 3 from J, leaving 6 bases between them. The CDR3 loop is CASSFSVYEQYF. CDR3 sequence (DNA): TGTGCCAGCAGCTTCAGCGTCTACGAGCAGTACTTC.

The V call is TRBV5-1, the J call TRBJ2-7, with 9 bases identical to TRBD1. The ends lost 4 bases at V and 5 bases at J; junction bases unmatched: 7. The CDR3 runs 14 residues. CDR1 and CDR2 (germline): SGHRS, YFSETQ. DNA for the CDR3: TGCGCCAGCAGCCCCTGGACAGGGGAGAACGAGCAGTACTTC. Protein: CASSPWTGENEQYF.

This clone was counted a few times. The V and J genes are TRBV7-9 and TRBJ2-1; 13 nucleotides align to TRBD2. This CDR3 contains 15 residues. The germline V gene encodes CDR1 SEHNR and CDR2 FQNEAQ (reference sequence). V shed 1 base, J shed 8 bases, and the junction held 2 bases outside the gene matches. CDR3 coding DNA: TGTGCCAGCAGCTTAGGGACTAGCGGGAGCGATGAGCAGTTCTTC. Translation: CASSLGTSGSDEQFF.

This clone was picked up a small number of times. Other DNA sequences in this specimen translate into the identical CDR3. The chain has TRBV30 and TRBJ1-3; D might be TRBD1 (5 bases). This CDR3 contains 13 residues. V lost 3 bases and J 1 base, leaving 7 bases between the germline ends. Germline V lookup: CDR1 GTSNPN, CDR2 SVGIG (reference sequence). The CDR3 sequence: CAWSGASGNTIYF. The CDR3 nucleotides read TGTGCCTGGAGCGGGGCTTCTGGAAACACCATATATTTT.

This clone appeared a few times. The chain couples TRBV9 to TRBJ2-7; TRBD1 matches 8 bases. This CDR3 comprises 13 residues. Looked up from germline, CDR1 is SGDLS and CDR2 is YYNGEE. V gave up 2 bases and J gave up 7 bases; unmatched junction bases: 5. The CDR3: CASSVGTGGEQYF. The CDR3 DNA reads as TGTGCCAGCAGCGTTGGGACAGGAGGGGAGCAGTACTTC.

The V call is TRBV6-5, the J call TRBJ1-5; unclear D gene. Germline V CDR1 and CDR2: MNHEY, SVGAGI. This CDR3 contains 16 residues. V was shortened by 4 bases and J by 0 bases, with 13 bases between the two germline ends. The CDR3 loop reads CASSFSGSLSNQPQHF. DNA of the CDR3: TGTGCCAGCAGTTTCTCCGGGTCTCTTAGCAATCAGCCCCAGCATTTT.

The chain joins TRBV4-1 to TRBJ1-1; 7 bases line up with TRBD1. The germline gives CDR1 MGHRA, CDR2 YSYEKL. Trimming cost V 3 bases and J 0 bases; bases outside gene matches: 10. The CDR3 is 17 residues long. Here the CDR3 reads CASSQGTGRGLNTEAFF. CDR3 in DNA: TGCGCCAGCAGCCAGGGAACAGGGAGGGGGCTGAACACTGAAGCTTTCTTT.

V usage is TRBV5-1 and J usage is TRBJ1-1; the match to TRBD1 covers 7 bases. Germline V gene data show CDR1 as SGHRS and CDR2 as YFSETQ. The V and J ends lost 4 bases and 2 bases, in that order; junction bases with no gene match: 8. CDR3 size: 15 residues. The CDR3 reads CASSRTGGTNTEAFF. The DNA of the CDR3 is TGCGCCAGCAGCAGGACAGGCGGAACCAACACTGAAGCTTTCTTT.

The chain employs TRBV5-6 and TRBJ1-2; D uncertain. CDR3 length: 14 amino acids. CDR1 is SGHDT and CDR2 is YYEEEE in the germline V gene. V lost 0 bases to trimming and J lost 2 bases, with 8 bases between them. The CDR3 here is CASSLGKGNYGYTF. Here the CDR3 DNA reads TGTGCCAGCAGCTTGGGAAAGGGAAACTATGGCTACACCTTC.

The V gene is TRBV4-3, the J gene TRBJ2-5, with 12 nucleotides matching TRBD2. This CDR3 spans 17 amino acids. Germline loops: CDR1 LGHNA, CDR2 YSLEER. V lost 3 bases and J lost 4; bases outside the gene matches: 9. DNA for the CDR3: TGCGCCAGCAGCCAGGGACCGACTAGCGGGAGTCCAGAGACCCAGTACTTC. Residues: CASSQGPTSGSPETQYF.

The rearrangement links TRBV4-3 to TRBJ2-7, with 9 bases lining up with TRBD1. CDR1 and CDR2 from the germline V gene are LGHNA and YSLEER. This CDR3 is 17 amino acids long. The J segment lost 2 bases and the V segment lost 4 bases, leaving 12 bases of the junction unmatched. The CDR3 spells CASSPSLLGQGTYEQYF. DNA for the CDR3: TGCGCCAGCAGCCCCTCCCTTCTGGGACAGGGAACCTACGAGCAGTACTTC.

This clone appeared a few times. Written as DNA, the CDR3 is TGTGCCTGGAGTGTTCAATTAGCCCTGCACGGGAACTATGGCTACACCTTC. Amino acid sequence: CAWSVQLALHGNYGYTF. The chain links TRBV30 to TRBJ1-2; D uncertain. Germline CDR1 reads GTSNPN; CDR2 reads SVGIG (reference sequence). The CDR3 has 17 residues. V was shortened by 0 bases and J by 2 bases, with 19 bases between the two germline ends. Together with reference TRBV30 and TRBJ1-2, the CDR3 gives the full variable domain: SQTIHQWPATLVQPVGSPLSLECTVEGTSNPNLYWYRQAAGRGLQLLFYSVGIGQISSEVPQNLSASRPQDRQFILSSKKLLLSDSGFYLCAWSVQLALHGNYGYTFGSGTRLTVV.

The V call is TRBV9, the J call TRBJ1-4, with TRBD1 as a possible D gene (6 bases). CDR1 SGDLS and CDR2 YYNGEE come from the germline V gene. V was shortened by 4 bases and J by 4 bases, with 17 bases between the two germline ends. This CDR3 comprises 16 residues. The CDR3 region has the DNA TGTGCCAGCAGCTCGTCGACAGGAAACCATAATGAAAAACTGTTTTTT. Its protein product is CASSSSTGNHNEKLFF.

V gene TRBV14 combines with J gene TRBJ2-1; no clear D. Germline V CDR1 and CDR2: SGHDN, FVKESK. The ends were cut back, 1 base at V and 0 bases at J, with 10 bases in the middle. The CDR3 sequence is 16 residues long. The CDR3 region is CASSQGSRSSYNEQFF. The CDR3 DNA follows: TGTGCCAGCAGCCAAGGTAGCAGGAGCTCCTACAATGAGCAGTTCTTC.

V gene TRBV29-1 combines with J gene TRBJ2-3; no clear D gene. V lost 1 base to trimming and J lost 4 bases, with 3 bases between them. The length of the CDR3 is 11 residues. CDR1 is SQVTM and CDR2 is ANQGSEA in the germline V gene. CDR3 bases: TGCAGCGTTGAAGTCTCAGATACGCAGTATTTT. Its translation is CSVEVSDTQYF.

The chain joins TRBV21-1 to TRBJ1-5; the D call TRBD1 from the table was never checked on the DNA. TRBV21-1 is a listed pseudogene. CDR3 length: 16 residues. DNA of the CDR3: TGTGCCAGCAGCTCCTGGGACAGCTGGAGCAATCAGCCCCAGCATTTT. It specifies CASSSWDSWSNQPQHF.

J is TRBJ1-5 and V is TRBV29-1; tentative D call: TRBD1 (6 bases). CDR3 length: 14 residues. The V gene lost 3 bases and the J gene lost 2 bases, with 11 bases spanning the gap. Looked up from germline, CDR1 is SQVTM and CDR2 is ANQGSEA. The CDR3 DNA reads as TGCAGCGTTGAGGAGACAGGAGGCAATCAGCCCCAGCATTTT. Protein sequence: CSVEETGGNQPQHF.

This clone was seen once. The J gene is TRBJ2-7, the V gene TRBV21-1; the tabulated D call, TRBD2, remains unverified against the DNA. TRBV21-1 is described as a pseudogene. CDR3 length equals 15 residues. This CDR3 reads CASSPGRVRCYEQYF. In nucleotides, the CDR3 is TGTGCCAGCAGCCCTGGGAGGGTCCGTTGCTACGAGCAGTACTTC.

This chain connects TRBV29-1 to TRBJ2-1; D not certain. The CDR3 spans 14 residues. V shed 5 bases and J shed 1 base, with 12 bases lying between them. CDR1 and CDR2 from the germline V gene are SQVTM and ANQGSEA. In DNA, the CDR3 is TGCAGCGTTATAAGAGAGACTTCCTACAATGAGCAGTTCTTC. This gives the protein CSVIRETSYNEQFF.

This clone occurred a few times. The V and J genes are TRBV9 and TRBJ2-7; 10 bases map to TRBD2. The CDR3 is 16 amino acids. V was clipped by 4 bases and J by 5 bases; unmatched bases: 12. CDR1 and CDR2 (germline): SGDLS, YYNGEE. For the CDR3, the DNA is TGTGCCAGCAGCCCACGAGGACTAGCGGAGGCCAACGAGCAGTACTTC. Its translation is CASSPRGLAEANEQYF.

This clone has just a few counts. The V call is TRBV23-1, the J call TRBJ1-2, with TRBD1 matching over 8 bases. TRBV23-1 is given ORF status, its function remaining uncertain. This CDR3 contains 18 residues. Trimming cost V 2 bases and J 3 bases; bases outside gene matches: 14. The CDR3 loop reads CASSQRLPDRDNDYGYTF. CDR3 nucleotides: TGCGCCAGCAGTCAAAGACTTCCGGACAGGGACAACGACTATGGCTACACCTTC.

In this sample, this clone turned up a few times. The V and J genes are TRBV7-3 and TRBJ2-6; TRBD2 might be the D (5 bases). The germline V and J ends were trimmed by 5 bases and 8 bases, with 13 bases remaining between them. The CDR3 sequence is 14 residues long. In germline, CDR1 is SGHTA, CDR2 FQGTGA. The CDR3 nucleotides read TGTGCCAGCAGCACCCGAGAGGGAACCAACGTCCTGACTTTC. It encodes CASSTREGTNVLTF.

There are a few counts of this clone. The V and J genes are TRBV29-1 and TRBJ2-7; 9 bases are a match to TRBD1. Trimming removed 4 bases from V and 6 bases from J; junction bases left unmatched: 4. The CDR3 runs 12 residues. Germline assignment: CDR1 SQVTM and CDR2 ANQGSEA. The DNA of the CDR3 is TGCAGCGTTGGGACAGGGGTAAGCGAGCAGTACTTC. Amino acid sequence: CSVGTGVSEQYF.